Listed below are T cell receptor beta chains from one sample, sequenced in a study of OX40 agonist ivuxolimab in advanced cancers. The protocol was immunoSEQ multiplex PCR, while the TCRdb copy is restricted to in-frame clones and leaves out a portion. The data show tens of thousands of clones, 88% seen once. The material was CD4+ or CD8+ T cells sorted from blood, obtained in a trial of the OX40 agonist ivuxolimab. Every receptor here comes from an adult with an advanced solid tumor such as melanoma, head and neck, liver or kidney cancer. The conserved cysteine and the conserved F or W are not part of the CDR3 here.

>TRBJ2-5|TRBV29-1
SVWLAEVGSQY
>TRBJ2-2|TRBV9
ASGAGTNTGELF
>TRBJ2-1|TRBV4-1
ASSQDQASGGGEQF
>TRBJ2-1|TRBV28
ASRPGLAGVFYNEQF
>TRBJ2-1|TRBV10-1
ASSGLAGVEF
>TRBJ1-1|TRBV5-1
ASSFGTGGLSTEAF
>TRBJ2-6|TRBV29-1
SAYGASGANVLT
>TRBJ2-5|TRBV2
ASSEGNSWGTQY
>TRBJ1-1|TRBV18
ASSPREITEAF
>TRBJ1-4|TRBV29-1
SALQQGVGEKLF
>TRBJ2-1|TRBV6-6
ASIGYDEQF
>TRBJ1-5|TRBV2
ASRGFSKVQPQH
>TRBJ1-2|TRBV28
ASTSQHGPANYGYT
>TRBJ2-1|TRBV9
ASSPYDEGVSYNEQF
>TRBJ2-5|TRBV27
ASSLYQRGETQY
>TRBJ2-3|TRBV6-6
ASSYGGGTDTQY
>TRBJ1-5|TRBV6-1
ASRPGTLRDQPQH
>TRBJ2-7|TRBV9
ASSRSSGGTTYEQY
>TRBJ2-7|TRBV9
ASSKTGQGFYEQY
>TRBJ2-6|TRBV2
AGQQGRGSGANVLT
>TRBJ2-2|TRBV6-5
ASSPTGNTGELF
>TRBJ2-3|TRBV30
ACGLAGGFRSSTDTQY